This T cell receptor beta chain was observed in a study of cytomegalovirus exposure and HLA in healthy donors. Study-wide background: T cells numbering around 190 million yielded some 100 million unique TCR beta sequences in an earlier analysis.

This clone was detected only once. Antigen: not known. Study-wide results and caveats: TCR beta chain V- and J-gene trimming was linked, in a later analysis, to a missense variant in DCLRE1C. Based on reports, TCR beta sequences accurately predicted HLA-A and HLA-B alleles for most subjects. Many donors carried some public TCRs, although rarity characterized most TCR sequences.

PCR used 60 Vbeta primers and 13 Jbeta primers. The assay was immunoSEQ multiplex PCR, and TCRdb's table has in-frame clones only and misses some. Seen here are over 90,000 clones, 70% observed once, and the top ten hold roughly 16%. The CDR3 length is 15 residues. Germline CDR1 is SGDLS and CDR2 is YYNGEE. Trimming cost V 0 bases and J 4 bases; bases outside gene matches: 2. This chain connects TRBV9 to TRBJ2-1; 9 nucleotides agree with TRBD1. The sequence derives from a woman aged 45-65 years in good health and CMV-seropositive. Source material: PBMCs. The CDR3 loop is CASSVETGGYNEQFF. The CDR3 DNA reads TGTGCCAGCAGCGTAGAGACAGGGGGGTACAATGAGCAGTTCTTC. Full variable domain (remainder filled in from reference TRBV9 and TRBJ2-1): DSGVTQTPKHLITATGQRVTLRCSPRSGDLSVYWYQQSLDQGLQFLIQYYNGEERAKGNILERFSAQQFPDLHSELNLSSLELGDSALYFCASSVETGGYNEQFFGPGTRLTVL.